This note documents a single TCR beta chain sequence. This CDR3 is 14 amino acids long. Looked up from germline, CDR1 is MNHEY and CDR2 is SVGAGI. V was trimmed by 7 bases and J by 3 bases, leaving 12 bases between them. The entry originates in a study of blood T cell repertoires in COVID-19. For the study at large: The United States, Italy and Spain were the sources of the acute and convalescent COVID-19 samples. In each case, the material was cDNA or gDNA derived from T cells, B-cell-depleted T cells, or PBMCs.

Under the authors' procedure: For nucleated cells, counts were estimated from reference gene primer amplification. Using immunoSEQ multiplex PCR, the repertoire was profiled, and TCRdb retains in-frame clones only, with some absent. V and J calls and clone size are given by that table; D and trimming were obtained from the DNA. The sample carries roughly 56,000 clones, about 89% recorded once. This receptor was taken from a human donor in a cohort sampled during active COVID-19. The source material was peripheral blood. The chain carries TRBV6-5 and TRBJ1-4; no clear D. The chain's CDR3 is CASTAGPPNEKLFF. CDR3 in DNA: TGTGCCAGCACCGCGGGCCCTCCTAATGAAAAACTGTTTTTT.